These 27 T cell receptor beta chains were all obtained from the same sample, sequenced in a study of blood T cell repertoires in COVID-19. Sequencing used immunoSEQ multiplex PCR; TCRdb keeps in-frame clones, though not all of them. The table includes about 69,000 clones, around 85% detected once. The sample taken for sequencing was peripheral blood. The receptor set was obtained from a man in his forties or fifties with COVID-19, enrolled during active disease.

The chain is built from TRBV9 and TRBJ2-4; the D is unclear. CDR3 size: 14 residues. V shed 2 bases and J shed 6 bases, with 12 bases lying between them. From germline, CDR1 is SGDLS and CDR2 YYNGEE. The CDR3 coding sequence is TGTGCCAGCAGCGTTGGTTCCTCCAGAAACATTCAGTACTTC. This encodes CASSVGSSRNIQYF.

The chain joins TRBV11-3 to TRBJ2-7; D gene unclear. Germline-derived CDR1 and CDR2 are SGHNT and YENEEA. The CDR3 spans 12 residues. V lost 3 bases and J lost 3, with 6 bases in between. DNA for the CDR3: TGTGCCAGCAGCTTTAGCTACTACGAGCAGTACTTC. Protein: CASSFSYYEQYF. Full variable domain (outside the CDR3, taken from reference TRBV11-3 and TRBJ2-7): EAGVVQSPRYKIIEKKQPVAFWCNPISGHNTLYWYLQNLGQGPELLIRYENEEAVDDSQLPKDRFSAERLKGVDSTLKIQPAELGDSAVYLCASSFSYYEQYFGPGTRLTVT.

The V and J genes are TRBV6-4 and TRBJ2-3; the match to TRBD2 covers 9 bases. The CDR3 consists of 16 residues. The V gene end was trimmed by 2 bases and the J gene end by 7 bases; junction bases not matched to a gene: 10. Germline CDR1 reads MRHNA; CDR2 reads SNTAGT. The CDR3 coding sequence is TGTGCCAGCAGTGACGCGGCGGGGGGGCCTAAATATACGCAGTATTTT. Translated, it gives CASSDAAGGPKYTQYF.

This clone was seen a handful of times. The V gene is TRBV19, the J gene TRBJ1-6; perhaps TRBD1 as D (5 bases). In germline, CDR1 is LNHDA, CDR2 SQIVND (reference sequence). There are 17 residues in the CDR3. The ends were cut back, 6 bases at V and 6 bases at J, with 21 bases in the middle. The CDR3 region is CASSSNESGGLNSPLHF. CDR3 nucleotides: TGTGCCAGTAGCAGCAACGAGTCCGGGGGACTTAATTCACCCCTCCACTTT.

The genes are TRBV7-9 and TRBJ1-1; D gene ambiguous. The ends were cut back, 5 bases at V and 7 bases at J, with 11 bases in the middle. Germline CDR1 reads SEHNR; CDR2 reads FQNEAQ (reference sequence). There are 12 residues in the CDR3. In nucleotides, the CDR3 is TGTGCCAGCAGCCGCCAGCCGGGTGAAGCTTTCTTT. This codes for CASSRQPGEAFF.

The V gene is TRBV29-1, the J gene TRBJ2-2; 7 nucleotides align to TRBD1. The length of the CDR3 is 13 residues. Germline V gene data show CDR1 as SQVTM and CDR2 as ANQGSEA. Trimming cost V 4 bases and J 6 bases; bases outside gene matches: 5. The chain's CDR3 is CSVARQGSGELFF. As DNA, the CDR3 is TGCAGCGTTGCCCGACAGGGCTCCGGGGAGCTGTTTTTT.

The chain is built from TRBV5-5 and TRBJ2-2; TRBD2 aligns across 8 bases. Germline lookup yields CDR1 SGHKS and CDR2 YYEKEE (reference sequence). The trim removed 2 bases at V and 0 bases at J, leaving 3 bases unmatched. The length of the CDR3 is 16 residues. The chain's CDR3 is CASSFGAGANTGELFF. The CDR3 DNA is TGTGCCAGCAGCTTTGGAGCGGGGGCGAACACCGGGGAGCTGTTTTTT.

The chain employs TRBV6-1 and TRBJ1-1, with D perhaps TRBD1 (6 bases). The V end lost 2 bases, the J end lost 3 bases, and 13 bases lay between the germline ends. CDR3 length: 15 amino acids. Germline V gene sequence: CDR1 MNHNS, CDR2 SASEGT. CDR3: CASSETMTGHTEAFF. In DNA, the CDR3 is TGTGCCAGCAGTGAAACTATGACAGGTCACACTGAAGCTTTCTTT.

This clone showed up just a few times. The rearrangement uses TRBV9 and TRBJ2-2; possible D gene TRBD1, 7 bases. This CDR3 region has 15 residues. Germline CDR1 and CDR2: SGDLS and YYNGEE. Trimming removed 3 bases at V and 4 bases at J, with 13 bases between. The CDR3 loop reads CASSAGGTATGELFF. The DNA of the CDR3 is TGTGCCAGCAGCGCCGGAGGGACAGCCACCGGGGAGCTGTTTTTT.

The J gene is TRBJ2-3, the V gene TRBV4-1; D remains unclear. The CDR3 runs 15 residues. With 3 bases removed from V and 2 bases from J, the gap between germline ends came to 12 bases. In germline, CDR1 is MGHRA, CDR2 YSYEKL. The CDR3 loop reads CASSHFHTVTDTQYF. The CDR3 DNA is TGCGCCAGCAGCCACTTCCACACAGTCACAGATACGCAGTATTTT.

This sequence joins TRBV2 and TRBJ2-5; the match to TRBD2 covers 13 bases. The CDR3 loop spans 15 amino acids. Germline trimming cut 8 bases from V and 5 bases from J; bases unmatched to any gene: 8. Germline assignment: CDR1 SNHLY and CDR2 FYNNEI. CDR3 region: CASPPSTSGGETQYF. The DNA of the CDR3 is TGTGCCAGCCCGCCCTCGACTAGCGGGGGGGAGACCCAGTACTTC.

The rearrangement joins TRBV10-3 to TRBJ2-7; 9 nucleotides agree with TRBD1. The V segment lost 9 bases and the J segment 4 bases; nucleotides outside the gene matches: 7. Germline CDR1 ENHRY, CDR2 SYGVKD. The CDR3 has 13 residues. This CDR3 reads CAIQPGQGYEQYF. The CDR3 coding sequence is TGTGCCATTCAACCGGGACAGGGATACGAGCAGTACTTC.

The chain is built from TRBV6-5 and TRBJ2-3; 7 bases are shared with TRBD1. Germline V lookup: CDR1 MNHEY, CDR2 SVGAGI. The CDR3 consists of 16 residues. Germline trimming cut 0 bases from V and 1 base from J; bases unmatched to any gene: 4. CDR3 residues: CASSYSGQAGTDTQYF. The CDR3 coding sequence is TGTGCCAGCAGTTACTCTGGACAGGCCGGCACAGATACGCAGTATTTT.

This clone has only one observation. The chain combines TRBV30 with TRBJ1-5, with TRBD1 as a possible D gene (6 bases). Trimming took off 0 bases at V and 5 bases at J, with 8 bases between the two ends. CDR1 GTSNPN and CDR2 SVGIG come from the germline V gene (reference sequence). The CDR3 sequence is 13 residues long. CDR3 sequence reads: CAWSVGGDQPQHF. The DNA of the CDR3 is TGTGCCTGGAGTGTAGGGGGGGATCAGCCCCAGCATTTT.

The chain carries TRBV15 and TRBJ2-3, with D perhaps TRBD1 (7 bases). The germline V gene has CDR1 LNHNV and CDR2 YYDKDF (reference sequence). This CDR3 region has 16 residues. Trimming removed 1 base at V and 5 bases at J, with 16 bases between. The CDR3 DNA reads TGTGCCACCAGCAGAGGGGGGGATACAGGGGTAGATACGCAGTATTTT. This translates into CATSRGGDTGVDTQYF.

The gene calls are TRBV30 and TRBJ2-1; weak D call: TRBD2 (7 bases). The V end lost 8 bases, the J end lost 9 bases, and 17 bases lay between the germline ends. The CDR3 spans 12 residues. Germline loops: CDR1 GTSNPN, CDR2 SVGIG (reference sequence). The CDR3 here is CARRGEGGEQFF. The DNA for the CDR3 is TGTGCCCGAAGGGGGGAGGGCGGTGAGCAGTTCTTC.

This rearrangement joins TRBV10-3 to TRBJ2-1, with D possibly TRBD2 on 6 matching bases. The germline V gene encodes CDR1 ENHRY and CDR2 SYGVKD. CDR3 length: 16 residues. Trimming removed 0 bases at V and 10 bases at J, with 19 bases between. CDR3 DNA: TGTGCCATCAGTGAGTCGTCCCGGGACTCTGGAGCGGAGCAGTTCTTC. This encodes CAISESSRDSGAEQFF.

This sequence joins TRBV5-1 and TRBJ1-5; maybe TRBD1 (6 bases). The CDR3 covers 16 residues. The germline V gene encodes CDR1 SGHRS and CDR2 YFSETQ. V was shortened by 4 bases and J by 2 bases, with 16 bases between the two germline ends. CDR3 in amino acids: CASSPRAGVGNQPQHF. The CDR3 DNA reads TGCGCCAGCAGCCCGAGGGCAGGGGTGGGCAATCAGCCCCAGCATTTT.

The chain carries TRBV19 and TRBJ2-3, with 11 positions matching TRBD1. CDR3 length: 14 amino acids. Germline V gene sequence: CDR1 LNHDA, CDR2 SQIVND (reference sequence). The junction had 7 bases not matched to a gene; V was cut back by 6 bases and J by 8 bases. CDR3 DNA sequence: TGTGCCAGTAGGGACAGGGGGCTCGTGGGTACGCAGTATTTT. It specifies CASRDRGLVGTQYF.

The chain combines TRBV4-2 with TRBJ2-5; D is unresolved. Germline V gene data show CDR1 as LGHNA and CDR2 as YNFKEQ. V lost 0 bases and J lost 4, with 6 bases in between. The CDR3 is made up of 13 amino acids. This CDR3 reads CASSQEYPETQYF. The CDR3 DNA sequence: TGTGCCAGCAGCCAAGAATATCCAGAGACCCAGTACTTC.

This rearrangement joins TRBV5-4 to TRBJ2-7; possibly TRBD1 for D (6 bases). CDR1 is SGHNT and CDR2 is YYREEE in the germline V gene (reference sequence). The CDR3 loop spans 15 amino acids. The V end lost 3 bases, the J end lost 2 bases, and 15 bases lay between the germline ends. The CDR3 DNA sequence: TGTGCCAGCAGCTCGGACCGGGACAAAACCTACGAGCAGTACTTC. It encodes CASSSDRDKTYEQYF.

This clone has only one observation. The chain recombines TRBV5-6 with TRBJ2-3; 12 bases are shared with TRBD1. V gave up 1 base and J gave up 3 bases; unmatched junction bases: 6. This CDR3 is built from 17 residues. CDR1 is SGHDT, CDR2 YYEEEE, per germline. The DNA of the CDR3 is TGTGCCAGCAGCTTGAGGGTGGGACAGGGGGCGACAGATACGCAGTATTTT. As protein: CASSLRVGQGATDTQYF.

The chain links TRBV12-3 or TRBV12-4 to TRBJ1-2; D gene unclear. CDR3 length: 11 residues. Trimming took off 6 bases at V and 1 base at J, with 3 bases between the two ends. The CDR3 sequence is CASRYNYGYTF. CDR3 coding DNA: TGTGCCAGCAGATATAACTATGGCTACACCTTC.

This sequence joins TRBV5-1 and TRBJ1-1, with 7 bases that match TRBD1. Per the germline V gene, CDR1 is SGHRS and CDR2 is YFSETQ. Germline trimming cut 0 bases from V and 1 base from J; bases unmatched to any gene: 0. This CDR3 is built from 14 residues. The CDR3 DNA is TGCGCCAGCAGCTTGGACAGGGGGAACACTGAAGCTTTCTTT. Translation: CASSLDRGNTEAFF.

This clone was counted only a few times. This chain joins TRBV7-2 and TRBJ2-7; 9 positions agree with TRBD2. V shed 0 bases, J shed 7 bases, and the junction held 7 bases outside the gene matches. CDR1 is SGHTA and CDR2 is FQGNSA in the germline V gene. The CDR3 consists of 15 residues. The chain's CDR3 is CASSLAGGGAWEQYF. CDR3 nucleotide sequence: TGTGCCAGCAGCTTAGCCGGCGGGGGGGCTTGGGAGCAGTACTTC.

The chain uses TRBV5-1 and TRBJ2-7, with 10 bases that match TRBD1. V was clipped by 2 bases and J by 4 bases; unmatched bases: 3. Germline assignment: CDR1 SGHRS and CDR2 YFSETQ. The CDR3 runs 14 residues. Written as DNA, the CDR3 is TGCGCCAGCAGCTTTGGGACAGGGGAGTACGAGCAGTACTTC. As protein: CASSFGTGEYEQYF.

For the CDR3, the DNA is TGTGCCAGCAGCACCCGGGACAGGGGTGGCGAGCAGTTCTTC. This encodes CASSTRDRGGEQFF. The rearrangement joins TRBV11-1 to TRBJ2-1, with TRBD1 matching 10 bases. The CDR3 loop spans 14 amino acids. Trimming at V came to 5 bases and at J to 10 bases, leaving 8 bases not matched to a gene. Germline V gene lookup returns CDR1 SGHAT and CDR2 FQDESV (reference sequence).